The next 10 T cell receptor beta chains were all read from a single sample in a study of vaccination and CD4 T cells after COVID-19. The treatment was: approximately 9-day PBMC culture with coronavirus spike peptide pools or control peptides (ViraFEST assay). CD4+ T cells that had been cultured provided DNA sequenced with the Oncomine TCR Beta short-read assay. Using its own MiXCR run on the PCR reads, TCRdb lists one record per CDR3 protein. The table records some 18,000 distinct CDR3 sequences, roughly 50% of them present only once. No antigen is known for these receptors. The sequencing here drew on CD4+ T cells from blood, cultured in vitro, taken before SARS-CoV-2 vaccination. All receptors derive from a human donor who had recovered from COVID-19.

The CDR3 region is CASTRAGEGETQYF. The CDR3 DNA reads as TGCGCCAGCACCCGAGCGGGAGAAGGCGAGACCCAGTACTTC. J is TRBJ2-5 and V is TRBV5-1; 8 bases line up with TRBD2. This CDR3 comprises 14 residues. Per the germline V gene, CDR1 is SGHRS and CDR2 is YFSETQ. With 6 bases clipped from V and 5 bases from J, the junction kept 9 bases outside the gene matches.

CDR3 coding DNA: TGTGCCAGCAGTTTAAGGGGAGGAGAGACCCAGTACTTC. It yields the protein CASSLRGGETQYF. The J gene is TRBJ2-5, the V gene TRBV27, with D possibly matching TRBD2 (6 bases). V was trimmed by 2 bases and J by 4 bases, leaving 8 bases between them. The CDR3 totals 13 residues. Germline CDR1 reads MNHEY; CDR2 reads SMNVEV (reference sequence).

The V and J genes are TRBV5-1 and TRBJ2-2; a weak D match, TRBD1 (6 bases). Germline V gene lookup returns CDR1 SGHRS and CDR2 YFSETQ. V lost 3 bases, J lost 0 bases, and 12 bases lay in between. The CDR3 sequence is 16 residues long. The CDR3 DNA follows: TGCGCCAGCAGCTACCGACAGGTCTCGAACACCGGGGAGCTGTTTTTT. It is translated as CASSYRQVSNTGELFF.

The chain uses TRBV28 and TRBJ2-7; 7 nucleotides match TRBD2. CDR1 and CDR2 (germline): MDHEN, SYDVKM. The CDR3 is 17 residues long. The V segment lost 6 bases and the J segment 7 bases; nucleotides outside the gene matches: 21. CDR3 residues: CASRTSGRASGLWEQYF. The CDR3 coding sequence is TGTGCCAGCAGAACGAGTGGTCGGGCTAGCGGCCTCTGGGAGCAGTACTTC.

This sequence joins TRBV6-1 and TRBJ1-3; weak D call: TRBD1 (6 bases). The CDR3 is 14 amino acids. Germline CDR1 MNHNS, CDR2 SASEGT. The ends were cut back, 5 bases at V and 0 bases at J, with 8 bases in the middle. DNA for the CDR3: TGTGCCAGCAGTAACAGGGCCTCTGGAAACACCATATATTTT. As protein: CASSNRASGNTIYF.

The V call is TRBV2, the J call TRBJ1-5, with D tentatively TRBD1 (5 bases). Germline V gives CDR1 SNHLY, CDR2 FYNNEI. The CDR3 consists of 18 residues. V shed 3 bases and J shed 0 bases, with 18 bases lying between them. The CDR3 reads CASSDAGARSYSNQPQHF. The CDR3 bases are TGTGCCAGCAGTGATGCCGGGGCTAGGAGTTATAGCAATCAGCCCCAGCATTTT.

This clonotype was recorded a few times. This rearrangement joins TRBV11-3 to TRBJ1-1; TRBD1 might be the D (6 bases). Germline values: CDR1 SGHNT, CDR2 YENEEA. Trimming removed 3 bases from V and 2 bases from J, with 10 bases in between. The CDR3 is 14 residues long. The CDR3 DNA follows: TGTGCCAGCAGCTTGTGGGGGGGCAACACTGAAGCTTTCTTT. Translation gives CASSLWGGNTEAFF.

This clonotype has more than one count but fewer than ten. The chain carries TRBV2 and TRBJ1-2; D is unclear. From germline, CDR1 is SNHLY and CDR2 FYNNEI. The CDR3 is made up of 12 amino acids. The V and J ends lost 2 bases and 5 bases respectively, with 6 bases between them. The CDR3 loop reads CASSEQQYGYTF. The DNA of the CDR3 is TGTGCCAGCAGTGAACAGCAATATGGCTACACCTTC.

The genes are TRBV7-3 and TRBJ2-3; D is uncertain. V lost 3 bases, J lost 2 bases, and 9 bases lay in between. This CDR3 is 14 amino acids long. Germline V lookup: CDR1 SGHTA, CDR2 FQGTGA. The CDR3 region is CASSLDRYTDTQYF. CDR3 DNA: TGTGCCAGCAGCTTGGATCGTTACACAGATACGCAGTATTTT.

The chain joins TRBV7-9 to TRBJ2-3, with 8 bases identical to TRBD2. The V and J ends lost 5 bases and 2 bases, in that order; junction bases with no gene match: 12. This CDR3 comprises 17 residues. Germline loops: CDR1 SEHNR, CDR2 FQNEAQ (reference sequence). The chain's CDR3 is CASSPRTSWNLTDTQYF. DNA of the CDR3: TGTGCCAGCAGCCCCCGGACTAGCTGGAATCTCACAGATACGCAGTATTTT.